This TCR beta chain was retrieved from a study of vaccination and CD4 T cells after COVID-19 (dated by TCRdb to between 2021 and 2023). About the full investigation: Convalescent patients had a positive SARS-CoV-2 result on nasal swab PCR, and of these patients, 8 or 9 had mild disease and one had severe disease. Post-COVID blood samples were collected from convalescent patients a median of around 96 days after diagnosis, with a range of about 30 to 170 days. For stimulating the cultures, overlapping spike peptide pools were used, derived from SARS-CoV-2 as well as from the common cold coronaviruses HCoV-NL63, HCoV-OC43 and HCoV-229E. Participants received two doses of either the Pfizer-BioNTech BNT162b2 vaccine (n=8) or the Moderna mRNA-1273 vaccine (n=2). In control cultures, a CEFX viral epitope pool was used as positive control, an HIV-1 Nef peptide pool was used as negative control, or no peptide was added. Post-vaccine blood samples were collected a median of about 69 days after the second vaccine dose, ranging from roughly 13 to 250 days. Six males and four females were included in the convalescent cohort, with two Hispanic individuals, seven Caucasians, two Asians and one multiracial person represented. In roughly nine COVID-19 convalescent patients and a handful of infection-naive healthy vaccine recipients, the spike-specific CD4+ TCR repertoire before mRNA vaccination was compared with the repertoire after mRNA vaccination.

Findings and caveats that apply to the study as a whole: The median count of SARS-CoV-2-reactive clonotypes went up from around 23 after infection to about 41 after vaccination, although the change was not significant. Only a relatively small number of convalescent patients were included in the study, and early timepoints following natural infection were not analyzed. Nearly all vaccine-specific clones in convalescent patients (304 of 307) were mono-reactive for SARS-CoV-2 spike rather than cross-reactive with common cold coronaviruses. In convalescent patients, a median 86.3% of post-vaccine SARS-CoV-2-reactive clones were detected only after vaccination, and vaccine-specific priming was suggested by this finding.

At the junction V is shortened by 0 bases and J by 3 bases; bases outside the gene matches: 4. The germline V gene (reference sequence) gives CDR1 as DFQATT and CDR2 as SNEGSKA. The cysteine opens and the phenylalanine closes a CDR3 of 14 amino acids. Only CDR3 DNA is held: 42 bases, read in frame from base 1. Library construction relied on PCR. TCR sequencing of DNA from cultured CD4+ T cells used the Oncomine TCR Beta short-read assay at the Johns Hopkins FTIC core. The QIAamp micro DNA kit was used to extract genomic DNA from the cultured CD4+ T cells. The Oncomine TCR Beta libraries from cultured CD4+ T cells were pooled using unique dual indexes and then sequenced on an Illumina iSeq 100. Per the authors' processing: Non-productive sequences were removed, and CDR3s not starting with C, not ending with F or W, or shorter than 7 amino acids were discarded. The MANAFEST web application was used to identify antigen-specific clonotypes by comparing peptide-stimulated wells against reference wells and other culture wells. Positive clones required FDR below 0.05, an odds ratio above 5, and productive frequency above 0.1% in at least two of three replicate wells. A clonotype counted as cross-reactive if it showed significant expansion both in the SARS-CoV-2 spike wells and in at least one common cold coronavirus spike condition. Using R version 3.6.1, CDR3 homology was evaluated through Levenshtein distances (stringdist) along with unrooted phylogenetic trees (ape). Using fastp trimming at Q25 and MiXCR clonotype assembly, TCRdb reanalyzed the public sequencing data and kept in-frame beta chains. Records with the same CDR3 protein are collapsed into one entry carrying the most frequent genes and DNA. TCRdb's processing, not the authors', yielded these V and J calls. The table for this sample lists around 9,100 distinct CDR3 sequences; around two thirds of them were counted only once. The top ten hold around 40% of the sample.

A note on this clonotype: It lacks a known antigen. No much larger clonotype is one base removed from it; base qualities were not supplied.

In light of the paper, this sample's treatment or condition label describes: roughly nine-day PBMC culture with coronavirus spike peptide pools or control peptides (ViraFEST assay). To expand antigen-specific T cells with peptide pools and then pick out the expanded clonotypes through TCR sequencing, the study relied on the ViraFEST assay. The convalescent patients' positive SARS-CoV-2 PCR tests were from March to December 2020, which was before the Alpha, Beta and Delta variants emerged in the United States. Each well held roughly 2.2 million PBMCs cultured in IMDM containing roughly 5% human AB serum and approximately 9.6 IU/ml IL-2, with 8 to 10 ug/ml peptide pools added. On days 3 and 7, half of the culture medium was replaced with fresh IL-2-containing medium. After approximately eleven days of culture, CD4+ T cells were isolated by negative selection using the EasySep CD4+ T cell isolation kit. PBMCs were separated from whole blood using Ficoll-Paque Plus gradient centrifugation and then either used fresh or cryopreserved at -140C. Culture conditions were generally each tested in triplicate wells.

The specimen was CD4+ T cells from blood, cultured in vitro. The clonotype was recovered from a human donor who had recovered from COVID-19. The chain is assembled from TRBV20-1 and TRBJ1-2; a stretch of 7 junction bases matches TRBD1. The DNA reads TGCAGTGCTAGAGACCCGACAGGGTACTATGGCTACACCTTC. Translated, this gives CSARDPTGYYGYTF.